This T cell receptor beta chain was captured in a study of Ad26.COV2.S vaccination and SARS-CoV-2 variants. In germline, CDR1 is SGDLS, CDR2 YYNGEE. The trim removed 5 bases at V and 12 bases at J, leaving 16 bases unmatched. The CDR3 has 16 amino acids. This clone was observed a few times. TCRdb keeps only in-frame clones here, not all; method: immunoSEQ multiplex PCR. The sample lists 350,000 to 450,000 clones, approximately 84% occurring once. Described treatment: around 19 received Ad26.COV2.S at low or high dose, single or two shots; 5 received placebo; per-sample allocation not given. Day 63 after the first vaccine or placebo injection was the time point for sampling.

The sequence came from a person aged 18-60 years who received the Ad26.COV2.S COVID-19 vaccine or a placebo. The chain carries TRBV9 and TRBJ2-1; 11 nucleotides align to TRBD2. Here the sequenced sample was peripheral blood, taken in a trial of Ad26.COV2.S vaccine versus placebo. This CDR3 is CASSHTLAGVSLRQFF. The CDR3 region has the DNA TGTGCCAGCAGTCATACACTAGCGGGAGTAAGCTTAAGGCAGTTCTTC.